The present entry profiles one T cell receptor (beta chain) with its context. The sequence runs out 3 residues before the end of the CDR3; the remainder is reconstructed from the germline J gene. Generated by immunoSEQ multiplex PCR, the TCRdb table keeps only in-frame clones and is missing some. Recorded for this sample: 23,000 or so clones. These data come from a study of T cells in women clearing cervical HPV infection. This CDR3 contains 13 residues. V was cut by 1 base and J by 1 base, with 5 bases left in between. Germline values: CDR1 SGHNT, CDR2 YENEEA. The sequence was collected from a woman between 18 and 70 years old with a cervical HPV16 infection that either progressed to CIN3+ or cleared (not recorded which). The chain uses TRBV11-3 and TRBJ2-7; no reliable D call. Material: blood buffy coat. The CDR3 sequence is CASSLAPSYEQYF. The sequenced CDR3 bases are TGTGCCAGCAGCTTAGCCCCTTCCTACGAG.